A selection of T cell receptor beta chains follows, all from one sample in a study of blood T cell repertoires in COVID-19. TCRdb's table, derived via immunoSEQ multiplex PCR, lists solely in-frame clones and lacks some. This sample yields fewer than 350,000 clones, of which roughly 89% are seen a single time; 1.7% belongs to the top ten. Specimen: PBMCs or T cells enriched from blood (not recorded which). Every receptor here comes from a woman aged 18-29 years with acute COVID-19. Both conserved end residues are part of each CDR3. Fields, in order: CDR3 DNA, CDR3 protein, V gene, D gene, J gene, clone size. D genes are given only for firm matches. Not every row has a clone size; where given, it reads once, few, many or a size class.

DNA: TGTGCCAGCACCAATACCGGGACTAGGGTCGTTGAGCAGTTCTTC
CDR3: CASTNTGTRVVEQFF
V: TRBV7-2
D: TRBD2
J: TRBJ2-1
size: NA

DNA: TGTGCCAGCAGCTCCAGGGTTGAAAAACTGTTTTTT
CDR3: CASSSRVEKLFF
V: TRBV7-9
D: NA
J: TRBJ1-4
size: NA

DNA: TGTGCCAGCAGCCCCCAGGGGGCGGACTACGAGCAGTACTTC
CDR3: CASSPQGADYEQYF
V: TRBV7-9
D: TRBD1
J: TRBJ2-7
size: NA

DNA: TGCGCCAGCAGCCCCCAGAGGGGACAGGGTACCTACGAGCAGTACTTC
CDR3: CASSPQRGQGTYEQYF
V: TRBV5-1
D: TRBD1
J: TRBJ2-7
size: NA

DNA: TGTGCCAGCAGCGATGAGGACAGGCAAAACATTCAGTACTTC
CDR3: CASSDEDRQNIQYF
V: TRBV7-9
D: TRBD1
J: TRBJ2-4
size: NA

DNA: TGTGCCAGCAGCTACAGGGGAGGCAATGAGCAGTTCTTC
CDR3: CASSYRGGNEQFF
V: TRBV11-3
D: NA
J: TRBJ2-1
size: NA

DNA: TGCGCCAGCAGCTTGCGTCCTGGAAACACCATATATTTT
CDR3: CASSLRPGNTIYF
V: TRBV4-1
D: NA
J: TRBJ1-3
size: once

DNA: TGTGCCAGCAGCTTAGGGGCCGGGACAGGGTCCGATGGCTACACCTTC
CDR3: CASSLGAGTGSDGYTF
V: TRBV7-9
D: TRBD1
J: TRBJ1-2
size: NA

DNA: TGTGCCTGGAGGGGGGGGTTTCTAGAGACCCAGTACTTC
CDR3: CAWRGGFLETQYF
V: TRBV30
D: TRBD2
J: TRBJ2-5
size: NA

DNA: TGTGCCAGCAGGACTCCTGGACAGGGATCCTCCTACGAGCAGTACTTC
CDR3: CASRTPGQGSSYEQYF
V: TRBV2
D: TRBD1
J: TRBJ2-7
size: once

DNA: TGTGCCAGCAGCAAAGGACAGGGGGCGGCAAGCTCCTACGAGCAGTACTTC
CDR3: CASSKGQGAASSYEQYF
V: TRBV21-1
D: NA
J: TRBJ2-7
size: NA

DNA: TGTGCCAGCAGATCCGGGACAGGGGGCTCCTACGAGCAGTACTTC
CDR3: CASRSGTGGSYEQYF
V: TRBV7-2
D: TRBD1
J: TRBJ2-7
size: NA

DNA: TGTGCCAGCAGCTTGGGGACAGGACATAGCAATCAGCCCCAGCATTTT
CDR3: CASSLGTGHSNQPQHF
V: TRBV5-5
D: TRBD1
J: TRBJ1-5
size: NA

DNA: TGCGCCAGCAGTGAATCCCCGAGCTCCTACGAGCAGTACTTC
CDR3: CASSESPSSYEQYF
V: TRBV10-1
D: NA
J: TRBJ2-7
size: NA

DNA: TGTGCCAGCAGTCGACTTTTTGAAGCTTTCTTT
CDR3: CASSRLFEAFF
V: TRBV28
D: NA
J: TRBJ1-1
size: NA